The entry below describes one T cell receptor beta chain. The method was immunoSEQ multiplex PCR; TCRdb's version includes in-frame clones alone and lacks a portion of them. The repertoire consists of roughly 13,000 clones, with about 90% occurring once and the leading ten covering 3.7%. V was clipped by 1 base and J by 7 bases, with 9 bases between them. This CDR3 has 13 residues. Germline V gene sequence: CDR1 SGHRS, CDR2 YFSETQ. This specimen belongs to a study of T cell repertoires in ileal Crohn's disease. The V gene is TRBV5-1, the J gene TRBJ2-1; D is possibly TRBD1 (6 bases). This clonotype was sampled from an adult with Crohn's disease. What was sequenced was ileal tissue. The CDR3 spells CASSLNRENEQFF. CDR3 sequence (DNA): TGCGCCAGCAGCTTGAACAGGGAAAATGAGCAGTTCTTC.